One sample yielded the 8 T cell receptor beta chains listed below, sequenced in a study of blood T cell repertoires in COVID-19. Using immunoSEQ multiplex PCR, the repertoire was profiled, and TCRdb retains in-frame clones only, with some absent. The sample includes roughly 210,000 clones, around 80% seen only once; the top ten take roughly a tenth. Specimen: peripheral blood. Every receptor here comes from an elderly woman with COVID-19, enrolled during active disease.

This chain joins TRBV5-4 and TRBJ1-4; the D is unclear. Trimming shortened V by 4 bases and J by 0 bases, and 10 bases separated the two germline ends. Germline lookup yields CDR1 SGHNT and CDR2 YYREEE (reference sequence). CDR3 length: 15 residues. In DNA, the CDR3 is TGTGCCAGCAGCCCGGGGAGGGCAACTAATGAAAAACTGTTTTTT. Encoded protein: CASSPGRATNEKLFF.

The genes are TRBV7-2 and TRBJ1-5; the D is unclear. The CDR3 is 14 amino acids. Germline V lookup: CDR1 SGHTA, CDR2 FQGNSA. V shed 2 bases and J shed 0 bases, with 5 bases lying between them. The DNA of the CDR3 is TGTGCCAGCAGCTTACAATTTAGCAATCAGCCCCAGCATTTT. Protein product: CASSLQFSNQPQHF. Full variable domain (rest looked up from reference TRBV7-2 and TRBJ1-5): GAGVSQSPSNKVTEKGKDVELRCDPISGHTALYWYRQSLGQGLEFLIYFQGNSAPDKSGLPSDRFSAERTGGSVSTLTIQRTQQEDSAVYLCASSLQFSNQPQHFGDGTRLSIL.

The genes are TRBV3-1 (or the pseudogene TRBV3-2) and TRBJ2-5, with D possibly matching TRBD1 (6 bases). The germline V gene has CDR1 LGHDT and CDR2 YNNKEL (reference sequence). CDR3 length equals 15 residues. V lost 5 bases and J lost 5, with 18 bases in between. The CDR3 protein is CASSYREVRSETQYF. The CDR3 region has the DNA TGTGCCAGCAGCTACAGGGAAGTTAGGTCGGAGACCCAGTACTTC.

The V gene is TRBV28, the J gene TRBJ1-5, with D unresolved. CDR1 is MDHEN and CDR2 is SYDVKM in the germline V gene. The V end was cut by 5 bases, the J end by 3 bases, with 11 bases between. The CDR3 has 14 residues. The DNA of the CDR3 is TGTGCCAGCAGTGTCTCCCAGATCAATCAGCCCCAGCATTTT. Residues: CASSVSQINQPQHF.

This chain links TRBV28 with TRBJ2-7, with 9 bases that match TRBD1. The CDR3 runs to 15 residues. V lost 7 bases, J lost 2 bases, and 9 bases stayed unmatched. In germline, CDR1 is MDHEN, CDR2 SYDVKM. The CDR3 loop reads CASTSGQGPPYEQYV. CDR3 in DNA: TGTGCCAGCACATCGGGACAGGGTCCTCCCTACGAGCAGTACGTC.

J is TRBJ1-1 and V is TRBV6-6; D possibly corresponds to TRBD1 (6 bases). CDR1 MNHNY and CDR2 SVGAGI come from the germline V gene (reference sequence). Trimming left V 2 bases short and J 5 bases short, with 15 bases between. The CDR3 extends over 15 amino acids. The CDR3 region has the DNA TGTGCCAGCAGTTACCTTTCCCCGGGACAAACTGAAGCTTTCTTT. This translates into CASSYLSPGQTEAFF.

This rearrangement joins TRBV7-2 to TRBJ2-2; TRBD1 agrees at 8 bases. The CDR3 is made up of 16 amino acids. The ends lost 6 bases at V and 1 base at J; junction bases unmatched: 7. Per the germline V gene, CDR1 is SGHTA and CDR2 is FQGNSA. The CDR3 DNA reads as TGTGCCAGCAGGCAAGACAGGGGATGGAACACCGGGGAGCTGTTTTTT. As protein: CASRQDRGWNTGELFF.

The V gene is TRBV4-1, the J gene TRBJ2-6; D is unresolved. Germline CDR1 MGHRA, CDR2 YSYEKL. The V and J ends lost 0 bases and 2 bases respectively, with 11 bases between them. This CDR3 has 17 residues. CDR3 sequence: CASSQDRGVTGANVLTF. The DNA for the CDR3 is TGCGCCAGCAGCCAAGATCGAGGCGTCACTGGGGCCAACGTCCTGACTTTC.